This T cell receptor (beta chain) was observed in a study of regulatory T cells in long-lasting Graves disease. This clonotype was seen ten or more times. iRepertoire HTBI primers and Arm-PCR of CDR3 regions built TCR beta libraries. TCRdb fed the multiplex PCR reads into MiXCR, producing one record per CDR3 protein. The sample yields 400,000 to 550,000 distinct CDR3 sequences, just under 15% seen once. The sample's time point: newly diagnosed GD, antithyroid drugs for less than 3 months. RNA from PBMCs was the source of the TCR library. The germline V gene encodes CDR1 MNHNS and CDR2 SASEGT. The CDR3 is 18 amino acids. The V and J ends lost 7 bases and 3 bases, in that order; junction bases with no gene match: 20. The sample was also linked to a second study, of T cells in Graves' hyperthyroidism and ophthalmopathy.

This clonotype was obtained from a woman aged 25 to 45 with Graves disease. The chain carries TRBV6-1 and TRBJ2-7; 8 nucleotides agree with TRBD1. The source material was peripheral blood mononuclear cells (PBMCs), sampled at new diagnosis, from a patient treated with antithyroid drugs. The CDR3 DNA follows: TGTGCCAGCAAACTCTCCGGGACAGGCAAGATTTGGTTCTACGAGCAGTACTTC. Translated: CASKLSGTGKIWFYEQYF.